The 27 T cell receptor beta chains listed next were all sequenced from one sample in a study of T cell clones after liver transplantation. Using immunoSEQ multiplex PCR, the repertoire was profiled, and TCRdb retains in-frame clones only, with some absent. The sample has approximately 18,000 clones; 85% to 90% are singletons. This sample comprised CD8+ T cells from blood, obtained 46 months after liver transplant. The receptors shown here come from a human patient who received a liver transplant. Some T cells may possibly be graft donor cells.

DNA for the CDR3: TGTGCCAGTAGATCAGCAGCGAACACTGAAGCTTTCTTT. This gives the protein CASRSAANTEAFF. V gene TRBV19 combines with J gene TRBJ1-1; D gene unclear. V dropped 6 bases and J dropped 1 base, with 9 bases sitting between them. This CDR3 spans 13 amino acids. The V gene's germline CDR1 is LNHDA and CDR2 SQIVND (reference sequence).

The chain employs TRBV10-3 and TRBJ1-1; 9 bases match TRBD1. There are 17 residues in the CDR3. CDR1 is ENHRY and CDR2 is SYGVKD in the germline V gene. The V and J ends lost 3 bases and 3 bases, in that order; junction bases with no gene match: 11. The CDR3 loop reads CAISEGDREVMDTEAFF. CDR3 nucleotides: TGTGCCATCAGTGAAGGGGACAGGGAGGTTATGGACACTGAAGCTTTCTTT.

The chain is built from TRBV5-6 and TRBJ1-2, with 8 bases aligning to TRBD1. Germline values: CDR1 SGHDT, CDR2 YYEEEE. With 5 bases clipped from V and 7 bases from J, the junction kept 10 bases outside the gene matches. The CDR3 totals 14 residues. CDR3: CASRPTGGSVGYTF. The CDR3 DNA sequence: TGTGCCAGCAGACCTACAGGGGGTTCGGTTGGCTACACCTTC.

The V and J genes are TRBV19 and TRBJ2-7; 9 positions agree with TRBD2. J was trimmed by 7 bases and V by 2 bases; bases with no gene match: 3. Germline V gives CDR1 LNHDA, CDR2 SQIVND (reference sequence). The CDR3 length is 13 residues. Written as DNA, the CDR3 is TGTGCCAGTAGTATAAATAGCGGGAGTGAGCAGTACTTC. It specifies CASSINSGSEQYF.

This chain connects TRBV6-5 to TRBJ1-1; unclear D gene. Germline CDR1 is MNHEY and CDR2 is SVGAGI. V dropped 2 bases and J dropped 1 base, with 5 bases sitting between them. The CDR3 runs to 13 residues. The CDR3 spells CASSYPSNTEAFF. The CDR3 nucleotides read TGTGCCAGCAGTTACCCGTCGAACACTGAAGCTTTCTTT.

This chain joins TRBV15 and TRBJ2-2; 9 bases fit TRBD2. Germline V gene data show CDR1 as LNHNV and CDR2 as YYDKDF (reference sequence). Losses at the gene ends were 11 bases for V and 11 bases for J; bases not matched to a gene: 12. The CDR3 length is 13 residues. The CDR3 nucleotides are TGTGCCTTTCCGTTGACTAGCGGAGGCGAGCTGTTTTTT. It codes for CAFPLTSGGELFF.

This chain links TRBV28 with TRBJ2-1, with D hard to call. Between the trimmed V and J ends, which lost 8 bases and 4 bases, there was a span of 6 bases. The CDR3 runs to 11 residues. Germline lookup yields CDR1 MDHEN and CDR2 SYDVKM. CDR3 region: CASEGYNEQFF. CDR3 sequence (DNA): TGTGCCAGCGAAGGGTACAATGAGCAGTTCTTC.

The chain couples TRBV27 to TRBJ2-7, with D perhaps TRBD1 or TRBD2 (5 bases each). The V end lost 2 bases, the J end lost 4 bases, and 12 bases lay between the germline ends. This CDR3 region has 14 residues. Germline V CDR1 and CDR2: MNHEY, SMNVEV (reference sequence). The CDR3 bases are TGTGCCAGCAGTTTACTCGGGACCGAATACGAGCAGTACTTC. It encodes CASSLLGTEYEQYF.

The V call is TRBV4-1, the J call TRBJ2-1; TRBD1 might be the D (6 bases). The CDR3 sequence is 14 residues long. V lost 3 bases, J lost 4 bases, and 10 bases lay in between. CDR1 and CDR2 from the germline V gene are MGHRA and YSYEKL. DNA of the CDR3: TGCGCCAGCAGCCACGGACAGCTATACAATGAGCAGTTCTTC. Its translation is CASSHGQLYNEQFF.

The chain combines TRBV6-5 with TRBJ2-7; D is perhaps TRBD2 (6 bases). The germline gives CDR1 MNHEY, CDR2 SVGAGI. V dropped 2 bases and J dropped 6 bases, with 11 bases sitting between them. The CDR3 has 13 amino acids. CDR3 loop: CASSYDEGGEQYF. Written as DNA, the CDR3 is TGTGCCAGCAGTTACGATGAGGGAGGCGAGCAGTACTTC.

The V call is TRBV9, the J call TRBJ1-4, with TRBD1 identical over 8 bases. The CDR3 is made up of 18 amino acids. In germline, CDR1 is SGDLS, CDR2 YYNGEE. Trimming at V came to 4 bases and at J to 0 bases, leaving 11 bases not matched to a gene. CDR3 sequence: CASSRQGAVEATNEKLFF. In DNA form, the CDR3 reads TGTGCCAGCAGCCGTCAGGGGGCCGTGGAAGCAACTAATGAAAAACTGTTTTTT.

The chain recombines TRBV7-9 with TRBJ2-5; D call uncertain. Germline CDR1 reads SEHNR; CDR2 reads FQNEAQ (reference sequence). Trimming cost V 5 bases and J 2 bases, with 15 bases left between them. The CDR3 loop spans 15 amino acids. The CDR3 spells CASSPSVAEQETQYF. The CDR3 nucleotides read TGTGCCAGCAGCCCTTCGGTCGCGGAACAAGAGACCCAGTACTTC.

V usage is TRBV15 and J usage is TRBJ2-5, with a possible D match to TRBD2 (5 bases). The CDR3 runs to 13 residues. CDR1 and CDR2 from the germline V gene are LNHNV and YYDKDF (reference sequence). The V and J ends lost 4 bases and 3 bases respectively, with 9 bases between them. CDR3 DNA: TGTGCCACCAGCATGAGCGGTGAAGAGACCCAGTACTTC. It codes for CATSMSGEETQYF.

The chain uses TRBV19 and TRBJ1-4; D gene unclear. Trimming took 2 bases from V and 5 from J, leaving 9 bases between them. The germline V gene has CDR1 LNHDA and CDR2 SQIVND (reference sequence). This CDR3 spans 14 amino acids. Here the CDR3 reads CASSIRTANEKLFF. CDR3 coding DNA: TGTGCCAGTAGTATACGAACGGCGAATGAAAAACTGTTTTTT.

The genes are TRBV28 and TRBJ1-4; D call uncertain. This CDR3 is 13 amino acids long. In germline, CDR1 is MDHEN, CDR2 SYDVKM. Trimming shortened V by 7 bases and J by 0 bases, and 6 bases separated the two germline ends. This chain's CDR3 is CASTVPTNEKLFF. In DNA form, the CDR3 reads TGTGCCAGCACAGTTCCAACTAATGAAAAACTGTTTTTT.

The chain couples TRBV27 to TRBJ2-3, with a tentative D call TRBD2 (7 bases). Germline V gene data show CDR1 as MNHEY and CDR2 as SMNVEV (reference sequence). CDR3 length: 15 amino acids. The V end lost 6 bases, the J end lost 4 bases, and 17 bases lay between the germline ends. CDR3 sequence reads: CASSSMGGAADTQYF. CDR3 nucleotide sequence: TGTGCCAGCAGCTCAATGGGGGGGGCCGCAGATACGCAGTATTTT.

This chain uses TRBV28 with TRBJ2-3, with 8 bases that match TRBD1. The V and J ends lost 10 bases and 0 bases, in that order; junction bases with no gene match: 6. Per the germline V gene, CDR1 is MDHEN and CDR2 is SYDVKM. The CDR3 spans 14 residues. CDR3: CAIQTGVSTDTQYF. The CDR3 DNA follows: TGTGCCATCCAGACAGGGGTTAGCACAGATACGCAGTATTTT. Drawing the rest from reference TRBV28 and TRBJ2-3, the complete variable domain is DVKVTQSSRYLVKRTGEKVFLECVQDMDHENMFWYRQDPGLGLRLIYFSYDVKMKEKGDIPEGYSVSREKKERFSLILESASTNQTSMYLCAIQTGVSTDTQYFGPGTRLTVL.

V is TRBV19 and J is TRBJ2-1; D is perhaps TRBD2 (5 bases). Germline V gene lookup returns CDR1 LNHDA and CDR2 SQIVND (reference sequence). This CDR3 is built from 15 residues. The V end was cut by 3 bases, the J end by 0 bases, with 9 bases between. CDR3 nucleotide sequence: TGTGCCAGTAGTATGACGGGAAGCTCCTACAATGAGCAGTTCTTC. Its protein product is CASSMTGSSYNEQFF.

CDR3 bases: TGTGCCAGTAGTACTCTAGCGGGAGGCAACGAGCAGTACTTC. Translating gives CASSTLAGGNEQYF. The V gene is TRBV19, the J gene TRBJ2-7; 11 bases align to TRBD2. V shed 4 bases and J 5 bases; nucleotides not matched to a gene: 4. The CDR3 sequence is 14 residues long. Looked up from germline, CDR1 is LNHDA and CDR2 is SQIVND (reference sequence).

By frequency in the sample, this clone is medium-sized. The chain carries TRBV6-5 and TRBJ2-2; perhaps TRBD2 as D (5 bases). Germline V gene sequence: CDR1 MNHEY, CDR2 SVGAGI. V lost 6 bases to trimming and J lost 5 bases, with 13 bases between them. The CDR3 covers 14 residues. The CDR3 here is CASREAFGTGELFF. CDR3 coding DNA: TGTGCCAGCAGGGAGGCTTTTGGGACCGGGGAGCTGTTTTTT.

The genes are TRBV5-6 and TRBJ2-5; 8 nucleotides match TRBD2. This CDR3 region has 15 residues. V gave up 4 bases and J gave up 3 bases; unmatched junction bases: 8. Per germline, CDR1 SGHDT and CDR2 YYEEEE. The CDR3 sequence is CASSRSGLVKETQYF. The CDR3 nucleotides are TGTGCCAGCAGCCGTTCGGGACTAGTTAAAGAGACCCAGTACTTC.

The chain is built from TRBV18 and TRBJ1-2, with unresolved D. The V end lost 0 bases, the J end lost 3 bases, and 17 bases lay between the germline ends. This CDR3 has 17 amino acids. Germline V gene sequence: CDR1 KGHSH, CDR2 LQKENI. The CDR3 loop is CASSPPGSNDLDYGYTF. CDR3 nucleotides: TGTGCCAGCTCACCACCAGGGAGTAATGATCTTGACTATGGCTACACCTTC. The full variable domain, completed using reference TRBV18 and TRBJ1-2, is NAGVMQNPRHLVRRRGQEARLRCSPMKGHSHVYWYRQLPEEGLKFMVYLQKENIIDESGMPKERFSAEFPKEGPSILRIQQVVRGDSAAYFCASSPPGSNDLDYGYTFGSGTRLTVV.

This clone has just a few counts. The chain has TRBV13 and TRBJ1-4; D is ambiguous. The germline V gene encodes CDR1 PRHDT and CDR2 FYEKMQ (reference sequence). Trimming pared 6 bases from V and 8 bases from J, leaving 7 bases between. This CDR3 is built from 11 residues. CDR3 amino acids: CASSLGEKLFF. For the CDR3, the DNA is TGTGCCAGCAGTCTCGGGGAAAAACTGTTTTTT.

A few counts support this clone. This chain links TRBV27 with TRBJ2-1, with D unresolved. The CDR3 is 12 amino acids. V dropped 1 base and J dropped 7 bases, with 5 bases sitting between them. Per the germline V gene, CDR1 is MNHEY and CDR2 is SMNVEV (reference sequence). DNA of the CDR3: TGTGCCAGCAGTTTATTAGGGAATGAGCAGTTCTTC. This gives the protein CASSLLGNEQFF.

Only one count was recorded for this clone. The chain is built from TRBV27 and TRBJ1-5; TRBD1 matches at 7 bases. The CDR3 is 14 residues long. Germline values: CDR1 MNHEY, CDR2 SMNVEV (reference sequence). The trim removed 3 bases at V and 2 bases at J, leaving 1 base unmatched. The DNA of the CDR3 is TGTGCCAGCAGTTTTACAGGGGGCAATCAGCCCCAGCATTTT. Its translation is CASSFTGGNQPQHF.

The chain couples TRBV10-3 to TRBJ1-1, with D unclear. CDR3 length: 12 residues. CDR1 and CDR2 from the germline V gene are ENHRY and SYGVKD. With 0 bases removed from V and 10 bases from J, the gap between germline ends came to 9 bases. CDR3 nucleotides: TGTGCCATCAGTGAGTCGGGGTTATCAGCTTTCTTT. Amino acid sequence: CAISESGLSAFF.

The chain is built from TRBV5-6 and TRBJ1-5, with D unresolved. V was cut by 3 bases and J by 0 bases, with 1 base left in between. Germline CDR1 reads SGHDT; CDR2 reads YYEEEE. The CDR3 runs 12 residues. The CDR3 sequence is CASSYSNQPQHF. In DNA form, the CDR3 reads TGTGCCAGCAGCTATAGCAATCAGCCCCAGCATTTT.